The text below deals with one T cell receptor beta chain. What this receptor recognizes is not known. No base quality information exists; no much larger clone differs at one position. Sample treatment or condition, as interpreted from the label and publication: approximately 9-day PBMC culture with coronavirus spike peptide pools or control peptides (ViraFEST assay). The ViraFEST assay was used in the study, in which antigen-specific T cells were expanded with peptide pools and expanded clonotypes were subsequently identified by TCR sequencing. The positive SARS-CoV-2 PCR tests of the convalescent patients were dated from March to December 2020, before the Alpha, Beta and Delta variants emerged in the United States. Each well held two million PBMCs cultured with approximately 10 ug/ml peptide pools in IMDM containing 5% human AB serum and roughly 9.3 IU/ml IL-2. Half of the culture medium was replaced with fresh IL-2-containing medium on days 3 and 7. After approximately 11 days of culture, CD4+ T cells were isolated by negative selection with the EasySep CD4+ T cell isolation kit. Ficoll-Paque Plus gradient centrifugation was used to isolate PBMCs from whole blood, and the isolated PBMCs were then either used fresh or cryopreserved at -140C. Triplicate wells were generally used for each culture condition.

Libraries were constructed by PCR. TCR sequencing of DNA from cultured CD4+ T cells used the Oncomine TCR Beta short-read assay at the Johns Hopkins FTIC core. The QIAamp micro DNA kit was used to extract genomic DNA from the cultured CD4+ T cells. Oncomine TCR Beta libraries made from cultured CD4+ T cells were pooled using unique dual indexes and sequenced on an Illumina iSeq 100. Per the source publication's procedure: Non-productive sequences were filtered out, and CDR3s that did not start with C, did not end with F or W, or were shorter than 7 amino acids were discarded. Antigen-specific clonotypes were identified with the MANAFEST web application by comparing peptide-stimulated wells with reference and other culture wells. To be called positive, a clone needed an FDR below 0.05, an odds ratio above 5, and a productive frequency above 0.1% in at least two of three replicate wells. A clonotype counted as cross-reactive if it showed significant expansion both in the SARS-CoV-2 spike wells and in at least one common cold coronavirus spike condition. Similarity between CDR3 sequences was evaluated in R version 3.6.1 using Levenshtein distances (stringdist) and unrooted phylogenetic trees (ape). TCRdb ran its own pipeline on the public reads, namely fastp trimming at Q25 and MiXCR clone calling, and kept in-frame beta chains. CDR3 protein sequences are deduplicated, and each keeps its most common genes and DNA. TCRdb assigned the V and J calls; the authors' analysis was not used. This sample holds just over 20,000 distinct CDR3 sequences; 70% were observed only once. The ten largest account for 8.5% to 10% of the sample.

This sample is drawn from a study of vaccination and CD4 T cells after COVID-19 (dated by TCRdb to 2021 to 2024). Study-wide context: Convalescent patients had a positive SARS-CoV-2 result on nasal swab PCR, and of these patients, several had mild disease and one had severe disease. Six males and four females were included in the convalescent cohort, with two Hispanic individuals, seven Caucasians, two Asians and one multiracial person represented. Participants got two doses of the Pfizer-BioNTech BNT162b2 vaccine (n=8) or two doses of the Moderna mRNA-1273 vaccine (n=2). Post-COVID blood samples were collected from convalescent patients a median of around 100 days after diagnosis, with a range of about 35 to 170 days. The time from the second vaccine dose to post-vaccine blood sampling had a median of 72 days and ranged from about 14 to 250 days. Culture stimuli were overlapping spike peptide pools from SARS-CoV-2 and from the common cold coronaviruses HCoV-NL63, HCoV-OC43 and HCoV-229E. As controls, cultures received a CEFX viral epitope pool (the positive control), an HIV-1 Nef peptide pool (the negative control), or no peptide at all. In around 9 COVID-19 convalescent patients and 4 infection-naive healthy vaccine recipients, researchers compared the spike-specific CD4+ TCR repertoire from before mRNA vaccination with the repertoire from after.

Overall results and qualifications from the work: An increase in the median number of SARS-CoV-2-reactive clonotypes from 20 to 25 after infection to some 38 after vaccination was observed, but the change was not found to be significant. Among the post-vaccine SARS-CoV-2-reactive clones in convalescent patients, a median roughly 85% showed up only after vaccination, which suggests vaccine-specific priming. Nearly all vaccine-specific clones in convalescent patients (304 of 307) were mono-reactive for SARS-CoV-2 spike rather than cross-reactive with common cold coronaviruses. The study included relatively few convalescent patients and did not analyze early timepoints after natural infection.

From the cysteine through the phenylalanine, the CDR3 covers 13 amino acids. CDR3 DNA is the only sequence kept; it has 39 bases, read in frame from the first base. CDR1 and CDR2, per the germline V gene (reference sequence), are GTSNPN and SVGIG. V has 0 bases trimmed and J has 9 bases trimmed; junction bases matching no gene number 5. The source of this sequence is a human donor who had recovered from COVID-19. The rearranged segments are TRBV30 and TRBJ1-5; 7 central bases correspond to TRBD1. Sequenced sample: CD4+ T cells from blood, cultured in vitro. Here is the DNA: TGTGCCTGGAGTGTACGGGCAGGGGGGCCCCAGCATTTT. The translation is CAWSVRAGGPQHF.